What follows are 27 T cell receptor beta chains derived from one specimen sequenced in a study of beta chain features in type 1 diabetes. Sequencing targeted expressed TCRB transcripts, as all isolated RNA had been reverse transcribed. The method was immunoSEQ multiplex PCR; TCRdb's version includes in-frame clones alone and lacks a portion of them. This table has under 300,000 clones, under 8.5% appearing once. Sample: central memory CD4+ T cells from blood. The receptor set was obtained from a woman between 18 and 30 years old in good health.

The table lists this clone with a few counts. The chain joins TRBV6-6 to TRBJ1-3; the D gene is possibly TRBD1 (6 bases). Germline V gene data show CDR1 as MNHNY and CDR2 as SVGAGI (reference sequence). The CDR3 has 14 amino acids. The V gene lost 4 bases and the J gene lost 0 bases, with 7 bases spanning the gap. The CDR3 DNA sequence: TGTGCCAGCAGTTTACAGGGCTCTGGAAACACCATATATTTT. This translates into CASSLQGSGNTIYF.

This clone occurred a few times. This chain links TRBV28 with TRBJ2-5, with 7 bases lining up with TRBD1. The CDR3 runs 14 residues. Unmatched junction bases numbered 4, after V lost 3 bases and J lost 3 bases. Germline CDR1 is MDHEN and CDR2 is SYDVKM. The CDR3 reads CASSFKTGKETQYF. The CDR3 DNA sequence: TGTGCCAGCAGTTTCAAGACAGGGAAAGAGACCCAGTACTTC.

This clone was observed a few times. V usage is TRBV7-3 and J usage is TRBJ2-6; 9 bases map to TRBD1. CDR1 is SGHTA, CDR2 FQGTGA, per germline. This CDR3 is 13 amino acids long. V shed 5 bases, J shed 13 bases, and the junction held 6 bases outside the gene matches. The CDR3, as DNA: TGTGCCAGCAGCGCGGGACAGGGTAGTGTCCTGACTTTC. Translation gives CASSAGQGSVLTF. Supplemented by reference TRBV7-3 and TRBJ2-6, the full variable domain reads GAGVSQTPSNKVTEKGKYVELRCDPISGHTALYWYRQSLGQGPEFLIYFQGTGAADDSGLPNDRFFAVRPEGSVSTLKIQRTERGDSAVYLCASSAGQGSVLTFGAGSRLTVL.

This clone was picked up a small number of times. The rearrangement joins TRBV7-2 to TRBJ2-1; TRBD2 agrees at 13 bases. Germline assignment: CDR1 SGHTA and CDR2 FQGNSA. The CDR3 length is 15 residues. Trimming cost V 3 bases and J 10 bases; bases outside gene matches: 6. The CDR3 DNA reads as TGTGCCAGCAGCTTGACTAGCGGGGGGCGCGGAGAGCAGTTCTTC. Translated, it gives CASSLTSGGRGEQFF.

This clone was detected only a few times. V usage is TRBV7-9 and J usage is TRBJ1-2; D is possibly TRBD1 (6 bases). The germline V and J ends were trimmed by 5 bases and 3 bases, with 16 bases remaining between them. Germline values: CDR1 SEHNR, CDR2 FQNEAQ (reference sequence). This CDR3 is built from 15 residues. In nucleotides, the CDR3 is TGTGCCAGCAGCCCTGGAGGAGGGGGGTACTATGGCTACACCTTC. Protein: CASSPGGGGYYGYTF.

The chain couples TRBV29-1 to TRBJ1-2; D remains ambiguous. The CDR3 contains 12 residues. Trimming took 1 base from V and 7 from J, leaving 10 bases between them. The germline gives CDR1 SQVTM, CDR2 ANQGSEA. The CDR3 DNA is TGCAGCGTTGAAGTGCCTTGGGGTGGCTACACCTTC. It specifies CSVEVPWGGYTF.

This clone was counted only a few times. As DNA, the CDR3 is TGTGCCAGTAGTCTCCTACGGACAGGGGGTAGGCATCAGCCCCAGCATTTT. It encodes CASSLLRTGGRHQPQHF. This chain links TRBV19 with TRBJ1-5; 10 nucleotides match TRBD1. V lost 5 bases, J lost 5 bases, and 12 bases stayed unmatched. The CDR3 is 17 amino acids. CDR1 and CDR2 from the germline V gene are LNHDA and SQIVND (reference sequence).

J is TRBJ2-7 and V is TRBV12-2. TRBV12-2 is shown as a pseudogene. There are 18 residues in the CDR3. The CDR3 spells CASRLVLGGHLWSYEQYV. The CDR3 region has the DNA TGTGCAAGTCGCTTAGTACTTGGAGGACATTTATGGAGCTACGAGCAGTACGTC.

CDR3 DNA: TGTGCCATCAGTCCACAGCCGTCTAACTATGGCTACACCTTC. Protein product: CAISPQPSNYGYTF. The V gene is TRBV10-3, the J gene TRBJ1-2; no reliable D call. The germline CDR1 and CDR2 sequences are ENHRY and SYGVKD. This CDR3 comprises 14 residues. With 5 bases removed from V and 0 bases from J, the gap between germline ends came to 10 bases.

The genes are TRBV7-9 and TRBJ2-7; the match to TRBD1 covers 7 bases. V trimming: 5 bases; J trimming: 2 bases; junction bases outside the gene matches: 6. CDR1 is SEHNR and CDR2 is FQNEAQ in the germline V gene (reference sequence). The CDR3 contains 14 residues. Written as DNA, the CDR3 is TGTGCCAGCAGCGCCACCGGGACAGCCTACGAGCAGTACGTC. Translating it yields CASSATGTAYEQYV.

In its sample, this clone was seen a few times. V is TRBV30 and J is TRBJ1-3, with D uncertain. V was cut by 0 bases and J by 0 bases, with 6 bases left in between. The CDR3 covers 14 residues. Germline CDR1 reads GTSNPN; CDR2 reads SVGIG (reference sequence). This chain's CDR3 is CAWSVGASGNTIYF. For the CDR3, the DNA is TGTGCCTGGAGTGTCGGTGCCTCTGGAAACACCATATATTTT.

The chain carries TRBV7-8 and TRBJ2-7; the D is unclear. This CDR3 region has 14 residues. Trimming cost V 2 bases and J 0 bases, with 8 bases left between them. CDR1 is SGHVS, CDR2 FQNEAQ, per germline. CDR3 sequence (DNA): TGTGCCAGCAGCTTAACCCATGACTCCTACGAGCAGTACGTC. Translating it yields CASSLTHDSYEQYV.

This clone was seen at least ten times. The chain uses TRBV5-1 and TRBJ1-4; D unresolved. Germline V lookup: CDR1 SGHRS, CDR2 YFSETQ. The ends were cut back, 4 bases at V and 5 bases at J, with 18 bases in the middle. The CDR3 is 16 amino acids. CDR3 region: CASSPDRVGENEKLFF. The DNA of the CDR3 is TGCGCCAGCAGCCCTGACCGGGTGGGTGAGAATGAAAAACTGTTTTTT.

Turning to this clone: Possible read error: a much larger clone is one base away. The chain joins TRBV14 to TRBJ2-1; 8 bases align to TRBD1. The germline V gene has CDR1 SGHDN and CDR2 FVKESK. J was trimmed by 5 bases and V by 4 bases; bases with no gene match: 4. This CDR3 contains 14 residues. This chain's CDR3 is CASSPRTGNNEQFF. The CDR3 DNA sequence: TGTGCCAGCAGCCCCCGGACAGGGAACAATGAGCAGTTCTTC.

This clone has a handful of counts. This chain joins TRBV5-8 and TRBJ2-3; D possibly uses TRBD1 or TRBD2 (5 bases each). Germline V gene sequence: CDR1 SGHTS, CDR2 YDEGEE. The V end was cut by 1 base, the J end by 6 bases, with 18 bases between. This CDR3 contains 16 residues. CDR3 sequence (DNA): TGTGCCAGCAGCTTGAAAACCGGGACCTCCGGCGATACGCAGTATTTT. Translated, it gives CASSLKTGTSGDTQYF.

This clone occurred a few times. V gene TRBV5-1 combines with J gene TRBJ2-5; D is unresolved. The V gene lost 0 bases and the J gene lost 5 bases, with 11 bases spanning the gap. Germline V gene sequence: CDR1 SGHRS, CDR2 YFSETQ. The CDR3 has 14 amino acids. CDR3 in DNA: TGCGCCAGCAGCTTGGACTCGACAAGTGAGACCCAGTACTTC. Translation: CASSLDSTSETQYF.

The chain has TRBV5-1 and TRBJ1-1, with no clear D. The CDR3 covers 14 residues. Germline lookup yields CDR1 SGHRS and CDR2 YFSETQ. The germline V and J ends were trimmed by 0 bases and 6 bases, with 12 bases remaining between them. The CDR3 loop reads CASSLGQVPPEAFF. CDR3 sequence (DNA): TGCGCCAGCAGCTTGGGTCAGGTCCCGCCTGAAGCTTTCTTT.

The chain has TRBV29-1 and TRBJ2-5, with D perhaps matching TRBD1 (5 bases). Per germline, CDR1 SQVTM and CDR2 ANQGSEA. V lost 4 bases, J lost 5 bases, and 11 bases lay in between. The CDR3 is made up of 12 amino acids. The CDR3 nucleotides read TGCAGCGTTGGGGGCGGTGTTGAGACCCAGTACTTC. This encodes CSVGGGVETQYF.

This clone was counted between two and nine times. The V and J genes are TRBV6-6 and TRBJ1-5, with D tentatively TRBD1 (5 bases). V lost 0 bases and J 5 bases, leaving 8 bases between the germline ends. This CDR3 has 14 amino acids. CDR1 is MNHNY, CDR2 SVGAGI, per germline (reference sequence). CDR3 nucleotide sequence: TGTGCCAGCAGTTACTCGCAGGGATATCAGCCCCAGCATTTT. Residues: CASSYSQGYQPQHF.

The chain uses TRBV5-1 and TRBJ1-2; the D gene is possibly TRBD1 (6 bases). CDR1 is SGHRS and CDR2 is YFSETQ in the germline V gene. The germline V and J ends were trimmed by 1 base and 3 bases, with 13 bases remaining between them. There are 15 residues in the CDR3. CDR3 region: CASSLSTGSDYGYTF. In nucleotides, the CDR3 is TGCGCCAGCAGCTTGTCCACAGGGTCTGACTATGGCTACACCTTC.

This clone appeared many times. The chain couples TRBV29-1 to TRBJ1-6; TRBD1 is a possible D gene (5 bases). The germline V and J ends were trimmed by 4 bases and 9 bases, with 13 bases remaining between them. This CDR3 is built from 13 residues. The germline gives CDR1 SQVTM, CDR2 ANQGSEA. This chain's CDR3 is CSVAVGGGSPLHF. Written as DNA, the CDR3 is TGCAGCGTTGCGGTTGGCGGGGGTTCACCCCTCCACTTT.

V gene TRBV28 combines with J gene TRBJ2-5; D uncertain. This CDR3 has 13 amino acids. The germline gives CDR1 MDHEN, CDR2 SYDVKM. The germline V and J ends were trimmed by 6 bases and 5 bases, with 13 bases remaining between them. For the CDR3, the DNA is TGTGCCAGCAGGATAGGCCTGAGGGAGACCCAGTACTTC. The encoded protein is CASRIGLRETQYF.

Worth noting for this clone: The final CDR3 position lacks the conserved phenylalanine or tryptophan, pointing to a likely read error. This rearrangement joins TRBV19 to TRBJ2-3; D might be TRBD1 (5 bases). The CDR3 length is 12 residues. Germline V gene sequence: CDR1 LNHDA, CDR2 SQIVND (reference sequence). V lost 3 bases and J lost 4, with 5 bases in between. Here the CDR3 reads CASSMTADTQYS. In DNA, the CDR3 is TGTGCCAGTAGTATGACAGCAGATACGCAGTATTCT.

This clone was counted only a few times. The chain recombines TRBV27 with TRBJ1-5; a weak D match, TRBD1 (5 bases). The CDR3 sequence is 15 residues long. V lost 6 bases and J 2 bases, leaving 14 bases between the germline ends. Germline V lookup: CDR1 MNHEY, CDR2 SMNVEV (reference sequence). The CDR3, as DNA: TGTGCCAGCAGATCTCTCGGGGGAGGCAATCAGCCCCAGCATTTT. It codes for CASRSLGGGNQPQHF.

In this sample, this clone turned up a few times. The V call is TRBV20-1, the J call TRBJ2-2; weak D call: TRBD1 (6 bases). Looked up from germline, CDR1 is DFQATT and CDR2 is SNEGSKA (reference sequence). The CDR3 runs 11 residues. The V gene lost 6 bases and the J gene lost 7 bases, with 9 bases spanning the gap. This CDR3 reads CSAGHFGELFF. The CDR3 DNA follows: TGCAGTGCGGGACACTTCGGGGAGCTGTTTTTT.

This clone was recorded a few times. J is TRBJ2-3 and V is TRBV10-2; D remains unclear. Germline CDR1 and CDR2: WSHSY and SAAADI. The CDR3 consists of 12 residues. V gave up 7 bases and J gave up 4 bases, with 9 bases separating them. CDR3 nucleotide sequence: TGCGCCAGCAAGCAGAGCGCAGATACGCAGTATTTT. Protein product: CASKQSADTQYF.

V is TRBV29-1 and J is TRBJ2-3; 7 nucleotides line up with TRBD2. The V segment lost 4 bases and the J segment 1 base; nucleotides outside the gene matches: 8. The CDR3 contains 15 residues. Germline V lookup: CDR1 SQVTM, CDR2 ANQGSEA. CDR3 sequence reads: CSVVGLGGGTDTQYF. In nucleotides, the CDR3 is TGCAGCGTTGTCGGACTAGGTGGGGGCACAGATACGCAGTATTTT.